This is a list of T cell receptor beta chains from one sample in a study of monozygotic twins with inflammatory bowel disease. Reprocessing the 5' RACE reads, TCRdb reports a single entry for every CDR3 protein and omits DNA. This sample's table has approximately 390,000 distinct CDR3 sequences. The sequenced material came from blood. These receptors came from a human donor with ulcerative colitis or Crohn's disease, or a healthy co-twin of an affected twin (not recorded which). Both conserved end residues are part of each CDR3. The order of the fields is J gene, V gene, CDR3 protein.

TRBJ1-4,TRBV20-1,CSARGWSGDAKLFF
TRBJ2-5,TRBV6-1,CASSPQIQGETQYF
TRBJ2-3,TRBV19,CASSIQRSAQYF
TRBJ2-7,TRBV5-1,CASSFTGTSPYEQYF
TRBJ1-2,TRBV12-3/TRBV12-4,CASSSIQQVGYTF
TRBJ1-1,TRBV5-1,CASSPGGAGITEAFF
TRBJ1-2,TRBV25-1,CASRSDREHYYGYTF
TRBJ2-2,TRBV7-8,CASSLGARGVSSGELFF
TRBJ1-1,TRBV7-2,CASTTGVGTEAFF
TRBJ1-1,TRBV20-1,CSATPPGRKTEAFF
TRBJ2-3,TRBV24-1,CATRRQGGSTDTQYF
TRBJ1-1,TRBV20-1,CSARVGTAMNTEAFF
TRBJ2-7,TRBV3-1,CASSTSGRSSYEQYF
TRBJ2-1,TRBV5-4,CASSLGLPGSYNEQFF
TRBJ1-6,TRBV12-3/TRBV12-4,CASSSQGVSPLHF
TRBJ2-1,TRBV27,CASRDLRPIPREQFF
TRBJ1-2,TRBV7-2,CASSLQRAGYTF
TRBJ2-2,TRBV15,CATSRWGQENTGELFF
TRBJ2-1,TRBV2,CASNLAFYNEQFF
TRBJ2-7,TRBV6-5,CASSYGPVQGGNEQYF
TRBJ1-3,TRBV12-3/TRBV12-4,CASTIGAAGNTIYF
TRBJ1-2,TRBV4-1,CASSYVRQGTNYGYTF
TRBJ2-7,TRBV14,CASSLLGSTYEQYF
TRBJ1-1,TRBV7-2,CASSLGRPLTEAFF
TRBJ2-7,TRBV7-2,CASSFSRQGKFYEQYF
TRBJ2-7,TRBV6-1,CASNPGGAGEQYF
TRBJ2-7,TRBV6-5,CASSYSPDSSYEQYF
TRBJ2-1,TRBV7-9,CASSLILAPDEQFF
TRBJ2-7,TRBV4-3,CASSQEGLGSSYEQYF